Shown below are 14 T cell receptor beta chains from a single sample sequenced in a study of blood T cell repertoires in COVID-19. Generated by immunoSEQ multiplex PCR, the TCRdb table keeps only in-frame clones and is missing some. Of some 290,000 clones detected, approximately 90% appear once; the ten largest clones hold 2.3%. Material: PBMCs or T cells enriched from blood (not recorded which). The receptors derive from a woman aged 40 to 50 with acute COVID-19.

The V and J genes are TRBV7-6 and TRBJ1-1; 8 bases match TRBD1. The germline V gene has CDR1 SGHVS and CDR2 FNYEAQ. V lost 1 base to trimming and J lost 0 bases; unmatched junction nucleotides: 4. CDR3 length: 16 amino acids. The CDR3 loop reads CASSLESGGLNTEAFF. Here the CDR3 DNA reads TGTGCCAGCAGCTTAGAGTCAGGGGGCTTGAACACTGAAGCTTTCTTT.

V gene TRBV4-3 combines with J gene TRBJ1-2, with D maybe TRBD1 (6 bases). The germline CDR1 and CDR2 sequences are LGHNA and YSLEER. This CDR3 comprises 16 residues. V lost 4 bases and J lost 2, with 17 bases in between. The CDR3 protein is CASSPSSGGPNYGYTF. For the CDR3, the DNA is TGCGCCAGCAGCCCCTCTTCCGGGGGGCCGAACTATGGCTACACCTTC.

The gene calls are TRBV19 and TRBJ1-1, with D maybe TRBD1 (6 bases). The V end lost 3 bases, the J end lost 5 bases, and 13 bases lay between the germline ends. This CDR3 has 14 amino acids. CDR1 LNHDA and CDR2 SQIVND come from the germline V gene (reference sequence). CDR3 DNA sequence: TGTGCCAGTAGTATTCTAGCCAGGGGAACTGAAGCTTTCTTT. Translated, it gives CASSILARGTEAFF.

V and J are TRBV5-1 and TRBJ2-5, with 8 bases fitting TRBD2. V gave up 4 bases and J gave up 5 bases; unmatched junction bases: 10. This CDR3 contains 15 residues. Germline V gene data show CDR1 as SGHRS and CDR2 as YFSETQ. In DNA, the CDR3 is TGCGCCAGCAGCCCAACGGGGGGGGGCCTCGAGACCCAGTACTTC. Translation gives CASSPTGGGLETQYF.

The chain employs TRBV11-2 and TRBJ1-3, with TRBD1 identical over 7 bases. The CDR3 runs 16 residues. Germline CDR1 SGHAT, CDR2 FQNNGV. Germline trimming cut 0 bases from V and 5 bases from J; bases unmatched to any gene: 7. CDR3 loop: CASSLEFDRVRNTIYF. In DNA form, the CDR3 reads TGTGCCAGCAGCTTAGAATTTGACAGGGTGAGAAACACCATATATTTT.

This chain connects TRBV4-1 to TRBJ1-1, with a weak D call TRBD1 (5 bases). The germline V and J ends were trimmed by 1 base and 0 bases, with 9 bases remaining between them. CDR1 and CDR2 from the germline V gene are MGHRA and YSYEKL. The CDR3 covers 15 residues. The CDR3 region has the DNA TGCGCCAGCAGCCAAGTTGGGGGGGTGAACACTGAAGCTTTCTTT. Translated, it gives CASSQVGGVNTEAFF.

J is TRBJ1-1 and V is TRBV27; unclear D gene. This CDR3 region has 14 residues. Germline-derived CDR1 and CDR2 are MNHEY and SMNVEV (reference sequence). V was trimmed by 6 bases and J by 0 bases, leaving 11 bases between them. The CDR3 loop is CASRTRLMNTEAFF. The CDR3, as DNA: TGTGCCAGCAGGACAAGGCTTATGAACACTGAAGCTTTCTTT.

In nucleotides, the CDR3 is TGTGCCAGCAGCCGGTCTAGCGGGGGCTACGATACGCAGTATTTT. It specifies CASSRSSGGYDTQYF. The J gene is TRBJ2-3, the V gene TRBV3-1 (or the pseudogene TRBV3-2); 10 positions agree with TRBD2. The CDR3 runs to 15 residues. V lost 4 bases and J lost 6; bases outside the gene matches: 7. Germline-derived CDR1 and CDR2 are LGHDT and YNNKEL (reference sequence).

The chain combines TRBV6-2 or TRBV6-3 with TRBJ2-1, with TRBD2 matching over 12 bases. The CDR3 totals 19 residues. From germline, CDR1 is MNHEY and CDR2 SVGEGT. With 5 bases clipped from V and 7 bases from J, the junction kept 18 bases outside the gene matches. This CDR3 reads CASSPGQRSLAGGPNEQFF. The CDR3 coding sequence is TGTGCCAGCAGTCCGGGACAGAGGTCCCTAGCGGGGGGGCCAAATGAGCAGTTCTTC.

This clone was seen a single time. The CDR3 region is CASSVLSGANVLTF. The CDR3 nucleotides read TGTGCCAGCAGCGTACTCTCTGGGGCCAACGTCCTGACTTTC. This rearrangement joins TRBV9 to TRBJ2-6, with D uncertain. Trimming left V 1 base short and J 0 bases short, with 2 bases between. Germline V lookup: CDR1 SGDLS, CDR2 YYNGEE. The CDR3 is 14 residues long.

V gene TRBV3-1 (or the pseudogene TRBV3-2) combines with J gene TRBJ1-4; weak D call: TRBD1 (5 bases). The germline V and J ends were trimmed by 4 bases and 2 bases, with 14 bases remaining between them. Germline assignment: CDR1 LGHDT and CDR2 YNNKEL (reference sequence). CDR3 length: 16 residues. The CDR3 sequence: CASSRERGATNEKLFF. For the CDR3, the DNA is TGTGCCAGCAGCCGCGAAAGGGGTGCGACTAATGAAAAACTGTTTTTT.

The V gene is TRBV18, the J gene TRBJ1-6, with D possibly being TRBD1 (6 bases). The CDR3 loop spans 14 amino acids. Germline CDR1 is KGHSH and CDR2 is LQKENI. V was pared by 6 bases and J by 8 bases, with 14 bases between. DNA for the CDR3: TGTGCCAGCTCGCTCGACAGGAAGTATTCACCCCTCCACTTT. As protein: CASSLDRKYSPLHF.

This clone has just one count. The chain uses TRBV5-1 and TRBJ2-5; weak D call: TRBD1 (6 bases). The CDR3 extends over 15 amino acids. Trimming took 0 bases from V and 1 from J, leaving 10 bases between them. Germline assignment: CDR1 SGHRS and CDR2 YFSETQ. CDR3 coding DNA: TGCGCCAGCAGCTTGGCGCAGGGGCCCCAAGAGACCCAGTACTTC. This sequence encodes CASSLAQGPQETQYF. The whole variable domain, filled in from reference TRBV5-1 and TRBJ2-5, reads KAGVTQTPRYLIKTRGQQVTLSCSPISGHRSVSWYQQTPGQGLQFLFEYFSETQRNKGNFPGRFSGRQFSNSRSEMNVSTLELGDSALYLCASSLAQGPQETQYFGPGTRLLVL.

CDR3 in amino acids: CASSLSPRGQPQHF. The CDR3, as DNA: TGTGCCAGCAGCTTATCTCCACGGGGTCAGCCCCAGCATTTT. The chain employs TRBV7-6 and TRBJ1-5, with D hard to call. Germline V gives CDR1 SGHVS, CDR2 FNYEAQ. This CDR3 comprises 14 residues. V was pared by 2 bases and J by 6 bases, with 11 bases between.